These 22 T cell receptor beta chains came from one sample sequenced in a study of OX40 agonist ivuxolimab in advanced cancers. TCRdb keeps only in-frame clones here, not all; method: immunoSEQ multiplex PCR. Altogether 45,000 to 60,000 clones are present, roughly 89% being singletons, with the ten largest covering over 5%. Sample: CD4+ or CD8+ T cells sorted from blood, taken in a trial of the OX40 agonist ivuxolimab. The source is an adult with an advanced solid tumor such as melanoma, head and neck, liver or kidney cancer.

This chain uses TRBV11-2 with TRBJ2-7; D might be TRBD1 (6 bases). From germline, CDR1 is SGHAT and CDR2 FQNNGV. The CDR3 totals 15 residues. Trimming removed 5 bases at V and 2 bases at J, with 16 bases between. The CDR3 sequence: CASSRAGTPAYEQYF. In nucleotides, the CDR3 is TGTGCCAGCAGCCGTGCCGGGACACCCGCCTACGAGCAGTACTTC.

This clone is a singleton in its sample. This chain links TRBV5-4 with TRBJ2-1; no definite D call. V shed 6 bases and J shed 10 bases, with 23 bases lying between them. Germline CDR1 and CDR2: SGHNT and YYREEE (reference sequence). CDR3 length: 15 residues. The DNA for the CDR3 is TGTGCCAGCACCCACCGAGGCCCTGACCCTCGGGAGCAGTTCTTC. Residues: CASTHRGPDPREQFF.

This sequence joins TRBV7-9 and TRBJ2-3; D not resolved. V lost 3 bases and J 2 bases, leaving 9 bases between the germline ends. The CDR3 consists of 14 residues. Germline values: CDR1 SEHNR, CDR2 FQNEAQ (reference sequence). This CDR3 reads CASSFGQITDTQYF. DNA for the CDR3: TGTGCCAGCAGCTTTGGGCAGATCACAGATACGCAGTATTTT.

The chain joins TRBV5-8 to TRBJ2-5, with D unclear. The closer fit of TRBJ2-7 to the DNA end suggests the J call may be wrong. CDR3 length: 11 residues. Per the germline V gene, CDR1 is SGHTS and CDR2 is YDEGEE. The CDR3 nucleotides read TGTGCCAGCAGTCCTACCTACGAGCAGTACTTC. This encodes CASSPTYEQYF.

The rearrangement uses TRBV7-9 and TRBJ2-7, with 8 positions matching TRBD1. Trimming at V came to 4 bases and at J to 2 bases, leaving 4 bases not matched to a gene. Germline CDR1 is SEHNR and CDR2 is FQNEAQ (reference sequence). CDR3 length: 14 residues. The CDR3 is CASSSQGVPYEQYF. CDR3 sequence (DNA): TGTGCCAGCAGCTCACAGGGGGTCCCCTACGAGCAGTACTTC.

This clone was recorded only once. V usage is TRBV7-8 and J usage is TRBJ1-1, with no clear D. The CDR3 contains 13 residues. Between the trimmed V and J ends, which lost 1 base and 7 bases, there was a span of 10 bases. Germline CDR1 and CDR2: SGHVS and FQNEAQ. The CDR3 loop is CASSLVGSGEAFF. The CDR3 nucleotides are TGTGCCAGCAGCTTAGTGGGGTCGGGTGAAGCTTTCTTT. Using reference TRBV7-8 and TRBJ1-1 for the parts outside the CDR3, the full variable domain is GAGVSQSPRYKVAKRGQDVALRCDPISGHVSLFWYQQALGQGPEFLTYFQNEAQLDKSGLPSDRFFAERPEGSVSTLKIQRTQQEDSAVYLCASSLVGSGEAFFGQGTRLTVV.

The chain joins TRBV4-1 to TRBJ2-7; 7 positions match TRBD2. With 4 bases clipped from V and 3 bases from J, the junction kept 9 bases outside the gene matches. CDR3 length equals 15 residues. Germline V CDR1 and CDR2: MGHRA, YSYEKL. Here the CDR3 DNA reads TGCGCCAGCAGCCCAAGCGTCGGGGGGAACTACGAGCAGTACTTC. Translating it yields CASSPSVGGNYEQYF.

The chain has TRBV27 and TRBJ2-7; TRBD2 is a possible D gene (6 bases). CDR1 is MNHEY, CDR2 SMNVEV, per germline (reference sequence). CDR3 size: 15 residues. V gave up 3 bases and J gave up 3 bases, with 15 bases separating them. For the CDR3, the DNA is TGTGCCAGCAGTTTGCAGGGCGGGGTGAGCTACGAGCAGTACTTC. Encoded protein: CASSLQGGVSYEQYF.

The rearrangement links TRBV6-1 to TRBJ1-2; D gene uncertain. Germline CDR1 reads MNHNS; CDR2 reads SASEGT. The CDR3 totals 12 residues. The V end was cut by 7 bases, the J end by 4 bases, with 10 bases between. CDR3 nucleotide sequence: TGTGCCAGCATCGACAACCTCTATGGCTACACCTTC. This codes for CASIDNLYGYTF.

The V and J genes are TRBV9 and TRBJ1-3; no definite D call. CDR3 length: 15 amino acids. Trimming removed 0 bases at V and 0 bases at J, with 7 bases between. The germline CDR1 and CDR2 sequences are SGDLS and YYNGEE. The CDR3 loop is CASSVAGSSGNTIYF. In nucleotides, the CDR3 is TGTGCCAGCAGCGTAGCTGGGAGCTCTGGAAACACCATATATTTT.

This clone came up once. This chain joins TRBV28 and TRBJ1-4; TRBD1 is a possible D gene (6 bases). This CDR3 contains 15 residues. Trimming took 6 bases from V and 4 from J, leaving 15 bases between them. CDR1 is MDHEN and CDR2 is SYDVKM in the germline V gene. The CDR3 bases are TGTGCCAGCAGCCCAAGACAGGATGGTAATGAAAAACTGTTTTTT. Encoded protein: CASSPRQDGNEKLFF.

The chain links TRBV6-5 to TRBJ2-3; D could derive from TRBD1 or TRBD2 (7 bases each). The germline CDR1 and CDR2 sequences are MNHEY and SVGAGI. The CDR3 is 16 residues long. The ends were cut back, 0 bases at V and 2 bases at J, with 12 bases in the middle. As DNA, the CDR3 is TGTGCCAGCAGTTACTCTCAGGGGGGGGCCACAGATACGCAGTATTTT. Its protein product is CASSYSQGGATDTQYF.

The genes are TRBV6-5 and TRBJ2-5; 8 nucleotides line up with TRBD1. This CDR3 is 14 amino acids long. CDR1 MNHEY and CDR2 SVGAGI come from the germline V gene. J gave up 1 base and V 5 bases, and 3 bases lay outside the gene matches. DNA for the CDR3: TGTGCCAGCAGTACAGGGGGTTTCCAAGAGACCCAGTACTTC. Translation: CASSTGGFQETQYF.

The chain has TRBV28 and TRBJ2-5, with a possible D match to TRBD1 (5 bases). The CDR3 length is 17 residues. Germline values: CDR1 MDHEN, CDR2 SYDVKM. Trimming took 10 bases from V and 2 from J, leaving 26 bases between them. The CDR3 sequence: CATQRTHGQGLQETQYF. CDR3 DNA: TGTGCCACCCAGCGAACCCACGGACAAGGATTACAAGAGACCCAGTACTTC.

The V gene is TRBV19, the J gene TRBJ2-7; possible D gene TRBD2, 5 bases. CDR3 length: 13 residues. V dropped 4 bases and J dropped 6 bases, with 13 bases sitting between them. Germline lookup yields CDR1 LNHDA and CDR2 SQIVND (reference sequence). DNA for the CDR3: TGTGCCAGTAGTACTACGGGAAGCCCCGAGCAGTACTTC. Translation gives CASSTTGSPEQYF.

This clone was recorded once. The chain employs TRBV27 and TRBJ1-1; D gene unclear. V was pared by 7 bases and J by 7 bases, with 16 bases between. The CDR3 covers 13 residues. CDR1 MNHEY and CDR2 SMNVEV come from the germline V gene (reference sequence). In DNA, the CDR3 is TGTGCCAGCATTCCGGCTGAGGCCAATGAAGCTTTCTTT. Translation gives CASIPAEANEAFF.

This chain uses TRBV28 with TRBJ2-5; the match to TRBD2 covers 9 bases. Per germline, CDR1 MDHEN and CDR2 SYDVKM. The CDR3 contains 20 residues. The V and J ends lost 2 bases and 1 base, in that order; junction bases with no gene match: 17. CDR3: CASSLMPVASGMGLQETQYF. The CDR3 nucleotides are TGTGCCAGCAGTTTAATGCCGGTCGCTAGCGGGATGGGCCTCCAAGAGACCCAGTACTTC.

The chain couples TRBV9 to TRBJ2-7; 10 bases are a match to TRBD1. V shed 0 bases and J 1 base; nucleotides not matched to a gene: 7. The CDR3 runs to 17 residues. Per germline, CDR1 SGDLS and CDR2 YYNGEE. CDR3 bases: TGTGCCAGCAGCGTAGGGTCAAGACAGGGGGCATCCTACGAGCAGTACTTC. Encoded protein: CASSVGSRQGASYEQYF. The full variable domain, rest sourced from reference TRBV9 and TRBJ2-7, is DSGVTQTPKHLITATGQRVTLRCSPRSGDLSVYWYQQSLDQGLQFLIQYYNGEERAKGNILERFSAQQFPDLHSELNLSSLELGDSALYFCASSVGSRQGASYEQYFGPGTRLTVT.

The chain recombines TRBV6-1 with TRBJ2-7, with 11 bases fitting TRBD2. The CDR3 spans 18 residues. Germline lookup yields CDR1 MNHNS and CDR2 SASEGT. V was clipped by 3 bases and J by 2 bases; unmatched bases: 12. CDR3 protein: CASSDSLRLAGYAYEQYF. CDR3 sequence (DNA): TGTGCCAGCAGTGATTCCCTCCGACTAGCGGGATACGCCTACGAGCAGTACTTC.

The CDR3 loop is CASNLGGGSYNEQFF. DNA of the CDR3: TGTGCCAGCAACCTAGGGGGGGGTTCCTACAATGAGCAGTTCTTC. V gene TRBV6-5 combines with J gene TRBJ2-1; D is possibly TRBD2 (7 bases). Germline CDR1 reads MNHEY; CDR2 reads SVGAGI. V lost 7 bases to trimming and J lost 1 base, with 14 bases between them. CDR3 length: 15 residues.

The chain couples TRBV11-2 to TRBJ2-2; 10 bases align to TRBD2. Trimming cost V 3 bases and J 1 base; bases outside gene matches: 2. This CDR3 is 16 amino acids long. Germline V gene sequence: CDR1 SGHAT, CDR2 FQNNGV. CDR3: CASSFPSGGNTGELFF. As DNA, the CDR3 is TGTGCCAGCAGCTTCCCTAGCGGGGGGAACACCGGGGAGCTGTTTTTT.

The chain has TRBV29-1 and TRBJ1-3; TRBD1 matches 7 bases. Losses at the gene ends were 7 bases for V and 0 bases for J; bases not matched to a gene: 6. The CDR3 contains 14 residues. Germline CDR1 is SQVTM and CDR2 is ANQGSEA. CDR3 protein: CSGAGDSSGNTIYF. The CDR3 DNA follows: TGCAGCGGCGCCGGGGACAGCTCTGGAAACACCATATATTTT. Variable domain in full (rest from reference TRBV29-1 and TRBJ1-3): SAVISQKPSRDICQRGTSLTIQCQVDSQVTMMFWYRQQPGQSLTLIATANQGSEATYESGFVIDKFPISRPNLTFSTLTVSNMSPEDSSIYLCSGAGDSSGNTIYFGEGSWLTVV.